Below are 25 T cell receptor beta chains sequenced from a single sample in a study of T cells in Graves' hyperthyroidism and ophthalmopathy. RNA transcripts were the template for amplifying TCR beta CDR3 regions. With the HTBI primer set, the TCR CDR3 went through a first round of RT-PCR. From the multiplex PCR reads, TCRdb called clonotypes with MiXCR, one entry per CDR3 protein. The table records a few hundred thousand distinct CDR3 sequences, approximately 15% of them present only once. The sample comprised blood. These TCRs come from a woman aged 25 to 39 with Graves' hyperthyroidism.

The CDR3 nucleotides read TGCGCCAGCAGCCAAGATGGGGGACAGTCCTACGAGCAGTACTTC. This translates into CASSQDGGQSYEQYF. The V gene is TRBV4-1, the J gene TRBJ2-7; TRBD1 agrees at 7 bases. Germline V gene data show CDR1 as MGHRA and CDR2 as YSYEKL. The CDR3 extends over 15 amino acids. The V segment lost 0 bases and the J segment 1 base; nucleotides outside the gene matches: 3.

This clonotype was counted at least ten times. V and J are TRBV27 and TRBJ2-1, with 8 bases aligning to TRBD2. The CDR3 has 15 residues. Unmatched junction bases numbered 8, after V lost 7 bases and J lost 3 bases. Germline assignment: CDR1 MNHEY and CDR2 SMNVEV (reference sequence). The CDR3: CASTSAGGGYNEQFF. The CDR3, as DNA: TGTGCCAGCACTTCGGCGGGAGGCGGCTACAATGAGCAGTTCTTC.

This clonotype has more than one count but fewer than ten. This chain links TRBV9 with TRBJ2-2; D unresolved. Germline V lookup: CDR1 SGDLS, CDR2 YYNGEE. There are 14 residues in the CDR3. Trimming took 0 bases from V and 1 from J, leaving 4 bases between them. The CDR3 protein is CASSVEENTGELFF. The CDR3 DNA follows: TGTGCCAGCAGCGTAGAGGAGAACACCGGGGAGCTGTTTTTT. Variable domain in full (rest from reference TRBV9 and TRBJ2-2): DSGVTQTPKHLITATGQRVTLRCSPRSGDLSVYWYQQSLDQGLQFLIQYYNGEERAKGNILERFSAQQFPDLHSELNLSSLELGDSALYFCASSVEENTGELFFGEGSRLTVL.

This clonotype was detected a few times. V is TRBV5-6 and J is TRBJ2-1, with TRBD1 matching over 7 bases. Germline CDR1 reads SGHDT; CDR2 reads YYEEEE. J gave up 8 bases and V 1 base, and 15 bases lay outside the gene matches. This CDR3 spans 17 amino acids. The CDR3 is CASSLLLLVQQGHEQFF. The DNA for the CDR3 is TGTGCCAGCAGCTTGCTCTTATTGGTTCAACAGGGGCATGAGCAGTTCTTC.

In this sample, this clonotype turned up many times. V gene TRBV6-6 combines with J gene TRBJ1-1; tentative D call: TRBD1 (5 bases). The V end lost 2 bases, the J end lost 4 bases, and 14 bases lay between the germline ends. CDR3 size: 15 residues. Germline CDR1 is MNHNY and CDR2 is SVGAGI (reference sequence). The CDR3 DNA reads TGTGCCAGCAGTTACGACGGGGGGATAGGCACTGAAGCTTTCTTT. This translates into CASSYDGGIGTEAFF.

This clonotype came up many times. The chain combines TRBV2 with TRBJ1-5, with D perhaps matching TRBD1 (5 bases). Trimming stripped 6 bases from V and 4 bases from J, with 10 bases between. The CDR3 covers 13 residues. CDR1 and CDR2 from the germline V gene are SNHLY and FYNNEI. The CDR3 reads CASSGQLNQPQHF. CDR3 sequence (DNA): TGTGCCAGCAGCGGACAACTTAATCAGCCCCAGCATTTT.

This clonotype occurred a few times. The chain couples TRBV5-6 to TRBJ2-1, with 9 nucleotides matching TRBD2. CDR3 length: 15 residues. The germline gives CDR1 SGHDT, CDR2 YYEEEE. V shed 0 bases, J shed 6 bases, and the junction held 4 bases outside the gene matches. CDR3 residues: CASSLEASGTNEQFF. CDR3 nucleotides: TGTGCCAGCAGCTTGGAGGCTAGCGGGACCAATGAGCAGTTCTTC.

This clonotype came up a few times. The chain couples TRBV6-2 or TRBV6-3 to TRBJ2-1, with TRBD2 identical over 8 bases. The CDR3 is 13 amino acids. V shed 8 bases and J 4 bases; nucleotides not matched to a gene: 4. Germline loops: CDR1 MNHEY, CDR2 SVGEGT. CDR3: CASQTSGYNEQFF. The CDR3 DNA sequence: TGTGCCAGCCAAACTAGCGGTTACAATGAGCAGTTCTTC.

This clonotype appeared many times. The J gene is TRBJ2-2, the V gene TRBV4-1; D tentatively reads TRBD1 or TRBD2 (5 bases each). Between the trimmed V and J ends, which lost 3 bases and 0 bases, there was a span of 8 bases. The CDR3 contains 15 residues. Germline CDR1 MGHRA, CDR2 YSYEKL. DNA of the CDR3: TGCGCCAGCAGCCAGAGGGGTACGAACACCGGGGAGCTGTTTTTT. Translation gives CASSQRGTNTGELFF.

The genes are TRBV15 and TRBJ1-5; D gene unclear. Trimming pared 1 base from V and 12 bases from J, leaving 13 bases between. CDR1 and CDR2 from the germline V gene are LNHNV and YYDKDF (reference sequence). CDR3 length: 13 amino acids. DNA for the CDR3: TGTGCCACCAGCAGAGTCGGGTCTGGGAGCCAGCATTTT. It specifies CATSRVGSGSQHF.

This clonotype was detected only a few times. The J gene is TRBJ2-7, the V gene TRBV20-1, with TRBD2 identical over 10 bases. V lost 0 bases, J lost 2 bases, and 7 bases stayed unmatched. Germline V gene lookup returns CDR1 DFQATT and CDR2 SNEGSKA (reference sequence). The CDR3 consists of 16 residues. This CDR3 reads CSARDPRTSGAYEQYF. The DNA for the CDR3 is TGCAGTGCTAGAGATCCCCGGACTAGCGGCGCCTACGAGCAGTACTTC.

As regards this clonotype: The CDR3 does not end in the conserved phenylalanine or tryptophan, so this is likely a read error. The chain joins TRBV2 to TRBJ1-5; D remains unclear. Germline values: CDR1 SNHLY, CDR2 FYNNEI. CDR3 size: 13 residues. The V and J ends lost 2 bases and 1 base respectively, with 3 bases between them. The CDR3 DNA follows: TGTGCCAGCAGTGAACAGAGCAATCAGCCCCAGCATTCT. This translates into CASSEQSNQPQHS.

This clonotype has a count of ten or more. The chain uses TRBV5-1 and TRBJ2-7, with 11 bases matching TRBD2. After removal of 0 bases from V and 4 bases from J, the junction contained 3 bases not matched to a gene. CDR1 and CDR2 (germline): SGHRS, YFSETQ. The CDR3 is 15 amino acids. The CDR3 sequence is CASSLVASGGYEQYF. The CDR3 bases are TGCGCCAGCAGCTTGGTGGCTAGCGGGGGGTACGAGCAGTACTTC.

This clonotype has ten or more counts. The V and J genes are TRBV30 and TRBJ2-1, with 7 bases aligning to TRBD2. The trim removed 6 bases at V and 3 bases at J, leaving 8 bases unmatched. The germline V gene has CDR1 GTSNPN and CDR2 SVGIG (reference sequence). The CDR3 contains 14 residues. The CDR3 here is CACLLASDYNEQFF. CDR3 nucleotides: TGTGCCTGCTTACTAGCGTCCGACTACAATGAGCAGTTCTTC.

A remark on this clonotype: This CDR3 is missing its conserved last phenylalanine or tryptophan, likely due to a read error. The chain has TRBV5-1 and TRBJ2-3; D unclear. This CDR3 contains 12 residues. V was cut by 5 bases and J by 0 bases, with 4 bases left in between. The V gene's germline CDR1 is SGHRS and CDR2 YFSETQ. The CDR3 sequence: CASRPSTDTQYS. The CDR3 DNA sequence: TGCGCCAGCAGGCCTAGCACAGATACGCAGTATTCT.

This clonotype was seen repeatedly, ten times or more. Here the CDR3 reads CASADIGDPLSYEQYF. In DNA, the CDR3 is TGTGCCAGCGCGGATATAGGGGATCCCCTCAGCTACGAGCAGTACTTC. The rearrangement uses TRBV2 and TRBJ2-7; D possibly corresponds to TRBD1 (5 bases). The CDR3 covers 16 residues. Germline CDR1 is SNHLY and CDR2 is FYNNEI. V was trimmed by 8 bases and J by 3 bases, leaving 23 bases between them.

The rearrangement joins TRBV29-1 to TRBJ1-3; 7 bases fit TRBD1. Trimming removed 4 bases from V and 0 bases from J; junction bases left unmatched: 3. CDR1 is SQVTM, CDR2 ANQGSEA, per germline. The CDR3 is 14 amino acids. The CDR3: CSVAGTVSGNTIYF. The CDR3 DNA follows: TGCAGCGTTGCGGGGACAGTCTCTGGAAACACCATATATTTT.

There are many counts of this clonotype. This sequence joins TRBV27 and TRBJ2-1; 12 nucleotides align to TRBD1. The CDR3 is 15 residues long. The germline V gene has CDR1 MNHEY and CDR2 SMNVEV (reference sequence). J lost 7 bases, V lost 4 bases, and 5 bases had no gene match. The CDR3, as DNA: TGTGCCAGCAGTTCGCCGGGACAGGGGGCGAATGAGCAGTTCTTC. It yields the protein CASSSPGQGANEQFF.

This clonotype was seen repeatedly, ten times or more. The V gene is TRBV30, the J gene TRBJ2-3; tentative D call: TRBD1 (6 bases). CDR1 GTSNPN and CDR2 SVGIG come from the germline V gene (reference sequence). The length of the CDR3 is 14 residues. Between the trimmed V and J ends, which lost 2 bases and 2 bases, there was a span of 11 bases. The CDR3: CAWSSGQNTDTQYF. CDR3 in DNA: TGTGCCTGGAGTTCTGGACAGAACACAGATACGCAGTATTTT.

The chain employs TRBV7-2 and TRBJ2-7; TRBD2 is a possible D gene (5 bases). From germline, CDR1 is SGHTA and CDR2 FQGNSA. The CDR3 is made up of 15 amino acids. With 7 bases removed from V and 0 bases from J, the gap between germline ends came to 16 bases. In DNA, the CDR3 is TGTGCCAGCACCGACCAGGCGGGCAGCTCCTACGAGCAGTACTTC. This codes for CASTDQAGSSYEQYF.

Ten or more counts support this clonotype. This rearrangement joins TRBV7-2 to TRBJ2-7, with D perhaps matching TRBD1 (5 bases). The CDR3 runs 14 residues. V lost 1 base to trimming and J lost 2 bases, with 9 bases between them. Germline CDR1 SGHTA, CDR2 FQGNSA. Here the CDR3 reads CASSLDPGPYEQYF. The CDR3, as DNA: TGTGCCAGCAGCTTAGATCCAGGGCCCTACGAGCAGTACTTC.

This clonotype was seen at least ten times. The J gene is TRBJ2-3, the V gene TRBV30; 10 positions match TRBD2. CDR1 and CDR2 from the germline V gene are GTSNPN and SVGIG (reference sequence). V shed 3 bases, J shed 3 bases, and the junction held 3 bases outside the gene matches. The CDR3 runs 14 residues. DNA for the CDR3: TGTGCCTGGAGGTTTAGCGGGAGGACAGATACGCAGTATTTT. Its protein is CAWRFSGRTDTQYF.

CDR3 sequence (DNA): TGCAGCCTTCCGGGACAGGGTAACAATGAGCAGTTCTTC. Its protein is CSLPGQGNNEQFF. V is TRBV29-1 and J is TRBJ2-1, with 9 bases lining up with TRBD1. The CDR3 consists of 13 residues. The germline V gene encodes CDR1 SQVTM and CDR2 ANQGSEA. V gave up 8 bases and J gave up 5 bases; unmatched junction bases: 7.

In DNA form, the CDR3 reads TGCAGGACTGGGGTTGAGCAGTTCTTC. It specifies CRTGVEQFF. This chain connects TRBV20-1 to TRBJ2-1, with unresolved D. The CDR3 consists of 9 residues. Germline V gives CDR1 DFQATT, CDR2 SNEGSKA (reference sequence).

The rearrangement joins TRBV6-1 to TRBJ2-6; D may be TRBD2 (5 bases). In germline, CDR1 is MNHNS, CDR2 SASEGT. This CDR3 has 15 amino acids. Trimming removed 6 bases at V and 2 bases at J, with 11 bases between. CDR3 sequence (DNA): TGTGCCAGCAGCGCTTCGAGGGCTGGGGCCAACGTCCTGACTTTC. This translates into CASSASRAGANVLTF.